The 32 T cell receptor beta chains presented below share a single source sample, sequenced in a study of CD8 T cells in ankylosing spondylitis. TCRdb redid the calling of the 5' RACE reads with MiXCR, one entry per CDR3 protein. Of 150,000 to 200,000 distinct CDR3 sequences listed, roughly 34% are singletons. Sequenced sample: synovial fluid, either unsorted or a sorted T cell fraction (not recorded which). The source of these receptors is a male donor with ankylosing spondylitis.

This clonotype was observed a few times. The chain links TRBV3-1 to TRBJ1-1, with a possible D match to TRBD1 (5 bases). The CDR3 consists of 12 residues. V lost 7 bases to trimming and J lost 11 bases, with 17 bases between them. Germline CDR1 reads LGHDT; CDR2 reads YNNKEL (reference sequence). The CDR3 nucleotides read TGTGCCAGCACCCACGGGGTAGGGGTCGCTTTCTTT. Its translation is CASTHGVGVAFF. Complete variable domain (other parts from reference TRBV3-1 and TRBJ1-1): DTAVSQTPKYLVTQMGNDKSIKCEQNLGHDTMYWYKQDSKKFLKIMFSYNNKELIINETVPNRFSPKSPDKAHLNLHINSLELGDSAVYFCASTHGVGVAFFGQGTRLTVV.

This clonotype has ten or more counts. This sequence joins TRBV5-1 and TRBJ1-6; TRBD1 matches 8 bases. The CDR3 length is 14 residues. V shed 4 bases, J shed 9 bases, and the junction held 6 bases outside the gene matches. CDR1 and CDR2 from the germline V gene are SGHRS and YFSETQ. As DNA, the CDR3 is TGCGCCAGCAGCCCGGACAGGGAACGTTCACCCCTCCACTTT. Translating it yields CASSPDRERSPLHF.

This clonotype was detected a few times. As DNA, the CDR3 is TGTGCCAGCAGCTTAGATGGTGGACGCCGCGATGGCTACACCTTC. Protein product: CASSLDGGRRDGYTF. The chain couples TRBV11-3 to TRBJ1-2, with D unclear. The CDR3 is 15 residues long. V gave up 0 bases and J gave up 6 bases, with 14 bases separating them. The germline V gene encodes CDR1 SGHNT and CDR2 YENEEA.

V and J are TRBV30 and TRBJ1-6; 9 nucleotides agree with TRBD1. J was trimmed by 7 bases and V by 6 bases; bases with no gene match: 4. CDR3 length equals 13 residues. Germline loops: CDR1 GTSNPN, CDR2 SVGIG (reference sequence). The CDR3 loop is CACAGTGNSPLHF. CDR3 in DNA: TGTGCCTGCGCCGGGACAGGGAATTCACCCCTCCACTTT.

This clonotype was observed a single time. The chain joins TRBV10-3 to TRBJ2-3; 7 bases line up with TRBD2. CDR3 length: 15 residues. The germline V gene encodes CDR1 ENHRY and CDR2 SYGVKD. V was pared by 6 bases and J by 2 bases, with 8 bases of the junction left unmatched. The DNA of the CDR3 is TGTGCCATCAGCCGGACTAGACCAGACACAGATACGCAGTATTTT. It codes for CAISRTRPDTDTQYF.

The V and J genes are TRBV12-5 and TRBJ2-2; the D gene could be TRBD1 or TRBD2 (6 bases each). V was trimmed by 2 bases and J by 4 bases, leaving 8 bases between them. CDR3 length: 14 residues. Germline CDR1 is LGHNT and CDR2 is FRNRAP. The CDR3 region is CASGLRGATGELFF. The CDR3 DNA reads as TGTGCTAGTGGTTTGAGGGGGGCCACCGGGGAGCTGTTTTTT.

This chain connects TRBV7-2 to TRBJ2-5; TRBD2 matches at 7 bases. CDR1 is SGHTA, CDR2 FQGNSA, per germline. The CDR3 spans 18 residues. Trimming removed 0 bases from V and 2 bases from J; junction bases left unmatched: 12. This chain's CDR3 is CASSLAGGKRYLQETQYF. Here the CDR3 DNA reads TGTGCCAGCAGCTTAGCGGGAGGGAAGCGGTACCTACAAGAGACCCAGTACTTC.

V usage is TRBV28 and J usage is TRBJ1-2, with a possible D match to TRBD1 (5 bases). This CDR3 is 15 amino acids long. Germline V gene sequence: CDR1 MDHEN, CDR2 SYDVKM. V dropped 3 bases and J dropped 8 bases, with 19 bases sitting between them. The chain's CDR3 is CASSLGLDSLGGYTF. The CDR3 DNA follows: TGTGCCAGCAGTTTGGGACTGGACTCTCTTGGGGGCTACACCTTC.

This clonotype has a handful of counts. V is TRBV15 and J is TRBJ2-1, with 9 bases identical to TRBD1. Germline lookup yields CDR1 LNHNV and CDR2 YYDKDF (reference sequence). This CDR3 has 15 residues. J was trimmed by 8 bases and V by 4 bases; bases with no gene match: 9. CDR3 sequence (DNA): TGTGCCACCAGCAAGGGGGACAGGGTAGTTGATGAGCAGTTCTTC. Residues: CATSKGDRVVDEQFF.

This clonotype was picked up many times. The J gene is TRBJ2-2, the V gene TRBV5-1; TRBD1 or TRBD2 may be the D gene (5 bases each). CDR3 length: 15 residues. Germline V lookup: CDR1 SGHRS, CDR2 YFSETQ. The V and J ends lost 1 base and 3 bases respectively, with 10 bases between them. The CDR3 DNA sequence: TGCGCCAGCAGCTTGATGGGACCGTACACCGGGGAGCTGTTTTTT. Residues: CASSLMGPYTGELFF.

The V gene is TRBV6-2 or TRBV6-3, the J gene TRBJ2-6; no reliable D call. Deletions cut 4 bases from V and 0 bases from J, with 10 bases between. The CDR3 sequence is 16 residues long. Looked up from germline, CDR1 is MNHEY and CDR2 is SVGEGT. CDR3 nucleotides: TGTGCCAGCAGTTCCACGACCCTCTCTGGGGCCAACGTCCTGACTTTC. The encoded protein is CASSSTTLSGANVLTF.

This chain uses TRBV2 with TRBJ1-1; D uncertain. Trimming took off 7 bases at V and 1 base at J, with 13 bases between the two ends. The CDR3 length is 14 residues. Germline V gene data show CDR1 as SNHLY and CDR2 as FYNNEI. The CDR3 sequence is CASNEVGPNTEAFF. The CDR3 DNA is TGTGCCAGCAATGAGGTCGGGCCGAACACTGAAGCTTTCTTT.

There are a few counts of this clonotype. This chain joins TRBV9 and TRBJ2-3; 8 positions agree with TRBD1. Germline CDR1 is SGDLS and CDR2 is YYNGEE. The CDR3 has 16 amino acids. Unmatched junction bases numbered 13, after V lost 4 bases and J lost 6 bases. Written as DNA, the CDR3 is TGTGCCAGCAGCTCCACCGGGACAGGCCCTCTGGATACGCAGTATTTT. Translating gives CASSSTGTGPLDTQYF.

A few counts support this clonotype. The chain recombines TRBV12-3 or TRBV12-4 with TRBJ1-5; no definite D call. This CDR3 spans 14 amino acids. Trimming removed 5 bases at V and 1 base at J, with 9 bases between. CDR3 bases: TGTGCCAGCAGTAAAGGTCAAAGCAATCAGCCCCAGCATTTT. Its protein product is CASSKGQSNQPQHF.

CDR3 sequence reads: CASRRERASGGPSSYNEQFF. The CDR3 DNA follows: TGTGCCAGCAGGAGGGAGAGGGCTAGCGGGGGGCCAAGCTCCTACAATGAGCAGTTCTTC. The chain has TRBV2 and TRBJ2-1; TRBD2 aligns across 11 bases. CDR1 and CDR2 (germline): SNHLY, FYNNEI. With 6 bases clipped from V and 0 bases from J, the junction kept 16 bases outside the gene matches. This CDR3 region has 20 residues.

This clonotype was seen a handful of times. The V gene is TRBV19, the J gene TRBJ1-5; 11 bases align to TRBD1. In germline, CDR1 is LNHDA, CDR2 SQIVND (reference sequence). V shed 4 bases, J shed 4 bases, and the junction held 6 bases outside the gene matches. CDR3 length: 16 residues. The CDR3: CASSRGTGGGNQPQHF. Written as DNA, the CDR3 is TGTGCCAGTAGTAGGGGGACAGGGGGTGGTAATCAGCCCCAGCATTTT.

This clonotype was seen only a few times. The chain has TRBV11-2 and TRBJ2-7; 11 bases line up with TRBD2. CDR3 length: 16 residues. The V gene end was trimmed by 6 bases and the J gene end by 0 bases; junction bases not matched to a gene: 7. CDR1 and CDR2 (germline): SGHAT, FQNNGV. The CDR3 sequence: CASRAIAGGTSYEQYF. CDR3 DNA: TGTGCCAGCAGGGCTATAGCGGGGGGGACCTCCTACGAGCAGTACTTC.

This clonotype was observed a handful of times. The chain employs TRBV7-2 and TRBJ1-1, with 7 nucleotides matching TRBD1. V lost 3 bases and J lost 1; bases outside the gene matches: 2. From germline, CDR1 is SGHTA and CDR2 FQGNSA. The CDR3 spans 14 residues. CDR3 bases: TGTGCCAGCAGCTTTCAGGGGGGGAACACTGAAGCTTTCTTT. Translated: CASSFQGGNTEAFF.

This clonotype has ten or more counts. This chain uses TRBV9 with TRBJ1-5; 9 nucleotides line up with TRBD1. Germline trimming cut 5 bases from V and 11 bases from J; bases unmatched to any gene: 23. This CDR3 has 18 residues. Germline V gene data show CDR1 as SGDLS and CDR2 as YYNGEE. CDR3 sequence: CASSGLNGTGGYVSAQHF. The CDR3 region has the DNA TGTGCCAGCAGTGGGCTAAACGGTACAGGGGGCTACGTATCGGCCCAGCATTTT.

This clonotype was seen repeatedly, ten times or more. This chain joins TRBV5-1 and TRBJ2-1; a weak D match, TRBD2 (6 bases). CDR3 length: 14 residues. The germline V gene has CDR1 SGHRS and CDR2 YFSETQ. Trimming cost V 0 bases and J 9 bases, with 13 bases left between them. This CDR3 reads CASSLAGTPIEQFF. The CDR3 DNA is TGCGCCAGCAGCTTGGCCGGGACTCCGATTGAGCAGTTCTTC.

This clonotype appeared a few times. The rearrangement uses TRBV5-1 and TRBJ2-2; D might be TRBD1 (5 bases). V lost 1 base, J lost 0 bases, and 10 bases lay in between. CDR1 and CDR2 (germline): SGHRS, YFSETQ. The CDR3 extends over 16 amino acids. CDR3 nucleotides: TGCGCCAGCAGCTTGTCCGCAGGGTCGAACACCGGGGAGCTGTTTTTT. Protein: CASSLSAGSNTGELFF.

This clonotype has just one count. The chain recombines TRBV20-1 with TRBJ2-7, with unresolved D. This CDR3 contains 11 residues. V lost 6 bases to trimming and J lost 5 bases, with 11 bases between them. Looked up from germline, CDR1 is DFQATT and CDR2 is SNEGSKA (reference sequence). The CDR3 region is CSASKGNEQYF. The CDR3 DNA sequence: TGCAGTGCCTCGAAAGGAAACGAGCAGTACTTC.

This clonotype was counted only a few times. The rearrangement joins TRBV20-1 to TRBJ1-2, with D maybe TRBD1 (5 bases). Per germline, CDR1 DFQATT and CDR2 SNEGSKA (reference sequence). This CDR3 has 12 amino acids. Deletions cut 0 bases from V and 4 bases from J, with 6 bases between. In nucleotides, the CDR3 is TGCAGTGCTAGAGAGGGGGGCTATGGCTACACCTTC. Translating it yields CSAREGGYGYTF.

The CDR3 reads CASTPSGGGKNIQYF. The CDR3 DNA reads TGTGCCAGCACCCCCAGTGGGGGGGGCAAAAACATTCAGTACTTC. V is TRBV6-2 or TRBV6-3 and J is TRBJ2-4, with TRBD2 identical over 7 bases. Germline CDR1 reads MNHEY; CDR2 reads SVGEGT. Germline trimming cut 7 bases from V and 3 bases from J; bases unmatched to any gene: 9. This CDR3 has 15 residues.

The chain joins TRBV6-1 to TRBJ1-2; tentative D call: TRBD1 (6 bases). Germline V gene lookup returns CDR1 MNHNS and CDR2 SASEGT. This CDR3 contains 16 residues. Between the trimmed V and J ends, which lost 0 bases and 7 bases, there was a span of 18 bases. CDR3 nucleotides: TGTGCCAGCAGTGAAGCGGGTGACAGGTTTCAAGGTGGCTACACCTTC. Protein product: CASSEAGDRFQGGYTF.

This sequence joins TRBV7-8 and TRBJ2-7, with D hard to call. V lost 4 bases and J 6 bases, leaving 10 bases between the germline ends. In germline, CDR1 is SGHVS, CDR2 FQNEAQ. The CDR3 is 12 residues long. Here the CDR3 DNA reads TGTGCCAGCAGCTCAAACATCCCCGAGCAGTACTTC. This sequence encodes CASSSNIPEQYF.

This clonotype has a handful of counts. The CDR3 is CAISHSSGGNTGELFF. The CDR3 region has the DNA TGTGCCATCAGTCATTCTAGCGGGGGGAACACCGGGGAGCTGTTTTTT. The chain uses TRBV10-3 and TRBJ2-2, with 10 bases identical to TRBD2. Germline V lookup: CDR1 ENHRY, CDR2 SYGVKD. The V and J ends lost 5 bases and 1 base, in that order; junction bases with no gene match: 4. CDR3 length: 16 residues.

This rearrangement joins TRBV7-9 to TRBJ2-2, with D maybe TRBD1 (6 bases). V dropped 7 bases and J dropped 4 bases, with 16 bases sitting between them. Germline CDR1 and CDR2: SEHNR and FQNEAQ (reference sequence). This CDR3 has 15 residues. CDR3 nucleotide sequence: TGTGCCAGCATCACAGGGACGGTGATCACCGGGGAGCTGTTTTTT. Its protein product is CASITGTVITGELFF.

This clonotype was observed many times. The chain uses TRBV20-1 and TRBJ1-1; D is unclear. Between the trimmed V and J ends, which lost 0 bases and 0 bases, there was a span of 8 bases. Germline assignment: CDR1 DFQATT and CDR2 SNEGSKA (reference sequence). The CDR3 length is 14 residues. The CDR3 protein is CSAREAGLNTEAFF. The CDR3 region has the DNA TGCAGTGCTAGAGAGGCCGGATTGAACACTGAAGCTTTCTTT.

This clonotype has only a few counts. CDR3 in DNA: TGTGCCAGTAGTATAGTGGTAGGGACAGGGGGCATTCAGTACTTC. Amino acids: CASSIVVGTGGIQYF. The chain has TRBV19 and TRBJ2-4; 11 nucleotides line up with TRBD1. There are 15 residues in the CDR3. V gave up 1 base and J gave up 9 bases; unmatched junction bases: 5. Per the germline V gene, CDR1 is LNHDA and CDR2 is SQIVND (reference sequence).

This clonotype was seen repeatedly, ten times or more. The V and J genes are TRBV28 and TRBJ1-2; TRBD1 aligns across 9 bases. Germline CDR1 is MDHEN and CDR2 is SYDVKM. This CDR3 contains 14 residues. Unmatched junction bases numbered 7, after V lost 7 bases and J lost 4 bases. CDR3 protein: CASTKTGGPYGYTF. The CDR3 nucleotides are TGTGCCAGCACCAAGACAGGGGGGCCCTATGGCTACACCTTC.

The CDR3 nucleotides are TGTGCCATCAGTGACCCGCAGGGGGCGCGGACTGAAGCTTTCTTT. Protein sequence: CAISDPQGARTEAFF. The rearrangement links TRBV10-3 to TRBJ1-1, with 8 bases fitting TRBD1. V lost 3 bases and J lost 5; bases outside the gene matches: 8. The CDR3 runs to 15 residues. CDR1 is ENHRY, CDR2 SYGVKD, per germline.